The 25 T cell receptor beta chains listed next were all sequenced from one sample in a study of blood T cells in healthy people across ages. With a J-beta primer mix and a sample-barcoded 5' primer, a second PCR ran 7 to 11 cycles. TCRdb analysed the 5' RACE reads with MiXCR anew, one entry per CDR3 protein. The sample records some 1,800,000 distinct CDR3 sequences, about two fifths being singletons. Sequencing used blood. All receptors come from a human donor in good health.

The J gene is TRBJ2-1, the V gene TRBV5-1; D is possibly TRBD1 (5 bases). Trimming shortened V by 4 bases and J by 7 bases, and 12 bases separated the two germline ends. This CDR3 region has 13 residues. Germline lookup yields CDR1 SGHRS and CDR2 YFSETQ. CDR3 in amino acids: CASSVLRENEQFF. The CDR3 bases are TGCGCCAGCAGCGTGCTCAGGGAAAATGAGCAGTTCTTC.

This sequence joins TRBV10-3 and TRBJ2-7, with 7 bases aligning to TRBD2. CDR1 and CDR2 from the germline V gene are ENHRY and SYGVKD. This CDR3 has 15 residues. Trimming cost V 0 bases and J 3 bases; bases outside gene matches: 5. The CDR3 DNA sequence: TGTGCCATCAGTGAGTCCCTAGCGGAGGACTACGAGCAGTACTTC. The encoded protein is CAISESLAEDYEQYF.

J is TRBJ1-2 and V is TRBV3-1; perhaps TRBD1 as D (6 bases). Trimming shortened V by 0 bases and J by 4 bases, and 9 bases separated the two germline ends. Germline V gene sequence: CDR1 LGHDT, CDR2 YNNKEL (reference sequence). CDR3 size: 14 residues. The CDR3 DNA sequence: TGTGCCAGCAGCCAAGAAGGGGGAACCTATGGCTACACCTTC. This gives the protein CASSQEGGTYGYTF.

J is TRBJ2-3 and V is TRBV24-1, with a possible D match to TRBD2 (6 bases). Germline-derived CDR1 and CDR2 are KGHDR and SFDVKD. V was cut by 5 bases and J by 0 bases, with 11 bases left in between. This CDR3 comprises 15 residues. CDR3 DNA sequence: TGTGCCACCAGTGGAGTAGCGGTGAGCACAGATACGCAGTATTTT. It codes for CATSGVAVSTDTQYF.

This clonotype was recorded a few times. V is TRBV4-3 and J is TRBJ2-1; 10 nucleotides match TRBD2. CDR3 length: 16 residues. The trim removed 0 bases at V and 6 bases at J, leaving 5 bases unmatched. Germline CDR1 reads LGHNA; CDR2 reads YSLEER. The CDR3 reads CASSQDLASGGNEQFF. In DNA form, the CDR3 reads TGCGCCAGCAGCCAAGATTTGGCTAGCGGGGGCAATGAGCAGTTCTTC.

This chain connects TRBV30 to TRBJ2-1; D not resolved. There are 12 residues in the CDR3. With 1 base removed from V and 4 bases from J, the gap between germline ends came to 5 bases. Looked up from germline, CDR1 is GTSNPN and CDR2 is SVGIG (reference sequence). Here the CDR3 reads CAWSGGYNEQFF. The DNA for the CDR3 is TGTGCCTGGAGTGGGGGATACAATGAGCAGTTCTTC.

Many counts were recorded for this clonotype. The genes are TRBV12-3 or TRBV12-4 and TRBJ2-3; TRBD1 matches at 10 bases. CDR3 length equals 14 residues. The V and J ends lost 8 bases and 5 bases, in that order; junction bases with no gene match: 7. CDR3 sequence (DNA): TGTGCCAGCCGGGACAGGGGACAGGTAGATACGCAGTATTTT. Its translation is CASRDRGQVDTQYF.

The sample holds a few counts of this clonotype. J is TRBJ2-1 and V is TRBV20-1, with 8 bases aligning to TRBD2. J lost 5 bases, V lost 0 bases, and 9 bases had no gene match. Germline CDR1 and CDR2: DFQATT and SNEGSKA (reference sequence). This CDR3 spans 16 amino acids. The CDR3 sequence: CSARDLSRGVDNEQFF. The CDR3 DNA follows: TGCAGTGCTAGAGATCTATCGCGGGGGGTGGACAATGAGCAGTTCTTC.

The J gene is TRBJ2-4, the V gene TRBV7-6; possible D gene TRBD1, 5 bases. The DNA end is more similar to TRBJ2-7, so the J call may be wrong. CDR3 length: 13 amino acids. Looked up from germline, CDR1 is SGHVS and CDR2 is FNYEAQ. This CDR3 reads CASSPGPGLEQYF. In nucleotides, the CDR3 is TGTGCCAGCAGCCCCGGTCCAGGGCTCGAGCAGTACTTC.

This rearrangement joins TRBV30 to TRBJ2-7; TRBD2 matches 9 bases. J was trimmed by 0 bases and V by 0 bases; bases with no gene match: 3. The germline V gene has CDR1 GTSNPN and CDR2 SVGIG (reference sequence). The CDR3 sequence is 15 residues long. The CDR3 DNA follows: TGTGCCTGGAGTGTACGGCGGGGGGGCTCCTACGAGCAGTACTTC. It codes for CAWSVRRGGSYEQYF.

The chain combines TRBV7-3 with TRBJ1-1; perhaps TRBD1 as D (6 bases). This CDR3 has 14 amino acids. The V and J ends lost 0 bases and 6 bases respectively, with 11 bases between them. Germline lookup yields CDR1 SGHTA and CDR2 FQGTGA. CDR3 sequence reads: CASSLTPEGAEAFF. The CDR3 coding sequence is TGTGCCAGCAGCTTAACCCCGGAGGGGGCTGAAGCTTTCTTT.

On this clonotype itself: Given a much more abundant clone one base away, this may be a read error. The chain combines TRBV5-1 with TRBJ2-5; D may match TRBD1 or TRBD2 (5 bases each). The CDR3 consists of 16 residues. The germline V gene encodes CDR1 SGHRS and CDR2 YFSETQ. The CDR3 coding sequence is TGCGCCAGCAGCTTTTCCGGGGCAATTATGGGGGAGACCCGGTACTTC. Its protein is CASSFSGAIMGETRYF.

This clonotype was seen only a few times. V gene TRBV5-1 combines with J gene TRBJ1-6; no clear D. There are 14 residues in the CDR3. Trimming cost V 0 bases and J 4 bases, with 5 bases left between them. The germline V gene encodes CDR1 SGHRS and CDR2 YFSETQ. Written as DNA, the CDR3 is TGCGCCAGCAGCTTGGAGGTATATAATTCACCCCTCCACTTT. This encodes CASSLEVYNSPLHF.

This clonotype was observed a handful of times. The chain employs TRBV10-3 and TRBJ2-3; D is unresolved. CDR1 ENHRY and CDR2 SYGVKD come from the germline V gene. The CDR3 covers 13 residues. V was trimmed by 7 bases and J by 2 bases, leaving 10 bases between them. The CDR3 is CAIKLNLTDTQYF. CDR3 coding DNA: TGTGCCATCAAGCTGAACCTCACAGATACGCAGTATTTT.

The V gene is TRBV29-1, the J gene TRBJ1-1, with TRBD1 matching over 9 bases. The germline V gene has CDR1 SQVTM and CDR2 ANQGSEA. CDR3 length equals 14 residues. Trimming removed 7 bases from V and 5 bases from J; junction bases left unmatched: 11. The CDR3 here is CSAKTRTGETEAFF. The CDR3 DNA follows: TGCAGCGCGAAGACCCGGACAGGGGAGACTGAAGCTTTCTTT. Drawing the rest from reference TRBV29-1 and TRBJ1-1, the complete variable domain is SAVISQKPSRDICQRGTSLTIQCQVDSQVTMMFWYRQQPGQSLTLIATANQGSEATYESGFVIDKFPISRPNLTFSTLTVSNMSPEDSSIYLCSAKTRTGETEAFFGQGTRLTVV.

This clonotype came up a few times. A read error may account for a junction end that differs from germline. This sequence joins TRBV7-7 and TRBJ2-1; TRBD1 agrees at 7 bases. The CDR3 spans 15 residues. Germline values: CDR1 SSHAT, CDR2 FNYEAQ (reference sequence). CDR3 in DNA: TGTGCTAGCAGCGTGCGACAGGGAGTGGGGTTTGAGCAGTTCTTC. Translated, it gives CASSVRQGVGFEQFF.

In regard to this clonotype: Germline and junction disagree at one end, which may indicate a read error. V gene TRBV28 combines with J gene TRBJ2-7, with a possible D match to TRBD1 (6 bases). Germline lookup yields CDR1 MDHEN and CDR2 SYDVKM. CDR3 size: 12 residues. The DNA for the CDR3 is TGTGCCAGCAGTTTGACAGGTTACGAGCTGTACTTC. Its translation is CASSLTGYELYF. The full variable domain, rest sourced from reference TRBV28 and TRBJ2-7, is DVKVTQSSRYLVKRTGEKVFLECVQDMDHENMFWYRQDPGLGLRLIYFSYDVKMKEKGDIPEGYSVSREKKERFSLILESASTNQTSMYLCASSLTGYELYFGPGTRLTVT.

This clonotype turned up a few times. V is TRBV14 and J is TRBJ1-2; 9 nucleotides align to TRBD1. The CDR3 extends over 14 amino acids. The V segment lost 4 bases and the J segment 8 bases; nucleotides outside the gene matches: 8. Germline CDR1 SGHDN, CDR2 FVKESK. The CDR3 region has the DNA TGTGCCAGCAGCCTGACAGGGGGATTTGAGGGCTACACCTTC. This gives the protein CASSLTGGFEGYTF.

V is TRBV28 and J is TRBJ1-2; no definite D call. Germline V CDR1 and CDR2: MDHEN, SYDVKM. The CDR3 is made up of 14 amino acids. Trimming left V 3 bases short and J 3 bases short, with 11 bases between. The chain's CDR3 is CASSLSVGHYGYTF. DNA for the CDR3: TGTGCCAGCAGTTTGTCCGTTGGACACTATGGCTACACCTTC.

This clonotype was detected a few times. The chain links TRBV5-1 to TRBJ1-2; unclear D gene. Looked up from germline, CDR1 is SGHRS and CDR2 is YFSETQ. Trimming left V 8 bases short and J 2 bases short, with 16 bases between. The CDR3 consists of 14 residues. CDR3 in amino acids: CASLPGPGNYGYTF. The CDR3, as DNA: TGCGCCAGTCTTCCGGGCCCGGGGAACTATGGCTACACCTTC.

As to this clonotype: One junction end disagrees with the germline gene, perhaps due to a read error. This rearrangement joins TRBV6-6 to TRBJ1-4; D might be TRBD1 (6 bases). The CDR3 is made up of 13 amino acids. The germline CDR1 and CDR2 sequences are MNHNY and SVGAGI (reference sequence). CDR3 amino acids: CASGRGGDEKLFF. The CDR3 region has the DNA TGTGCCAGCGGAAGAGGGGGAGATGAGAAACTGTTTTTT.

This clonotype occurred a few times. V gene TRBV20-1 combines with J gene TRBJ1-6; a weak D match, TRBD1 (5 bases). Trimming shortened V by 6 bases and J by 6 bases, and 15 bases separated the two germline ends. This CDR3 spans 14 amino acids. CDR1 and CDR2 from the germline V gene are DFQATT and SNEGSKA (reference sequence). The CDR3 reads CSAHMDTLNSPLHF. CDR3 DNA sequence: TGCAGTGCACACATGGACACTCTTAATTCACCCCTCCACTTT.

CDR3 in amino acids: CASSTGPGSSYEQYF. As DNA, the CDR3 is TGCGCCAGCAGCACAGGTCCAGGTTCATCCTACGAGCAGTACTTC. The J gene is TRBJ2-7, the V gene TRBV5-1; the D gene is possibly TRBD1 (5 bases). Germline V lookup: CDR1 SGHRS, CDR2 YFSETQ. The CDR3 totals 15 residues. Trimming stripped 4 bases from V and 1 base from J, with 15 bases between. Complete variable domain (other parts from reference TRBV5-1 and TRBJ2-7): KAGVTQTPRYLIKTRGQQVTLSCSPISGHRSVSWYQQTPGQGLQFLFEYFSETQRNKGNFPGRFSGRQFSNSRSEMNVSTLELGDSALYLCASSTGPGSSYEQYFGPGTRLTVT.

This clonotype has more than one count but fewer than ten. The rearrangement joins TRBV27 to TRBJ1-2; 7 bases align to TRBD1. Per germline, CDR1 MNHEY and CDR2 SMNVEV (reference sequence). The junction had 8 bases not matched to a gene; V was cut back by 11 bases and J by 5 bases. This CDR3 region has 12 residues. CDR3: CALRDSNYGYTF. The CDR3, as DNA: TGTGCCCTCCGGGACAGTAATTATGGCTACACCTTC.

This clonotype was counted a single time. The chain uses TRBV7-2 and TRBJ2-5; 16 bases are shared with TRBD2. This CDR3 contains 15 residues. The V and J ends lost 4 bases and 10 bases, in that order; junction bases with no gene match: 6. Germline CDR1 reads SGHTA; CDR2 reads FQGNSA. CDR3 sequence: CASSSGLAGGRGQYF. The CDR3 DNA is TGTGCCAGCAGCTCGGGACTAGCGGGGGGGCGCGGCCAGTACTTC.